The present TCR beta chain was sequenced within a study of blood T cells in healthy people across ages. Study results and limitations: CMV status of donors was unknown, possibly confounding expanded clonotype changes.

The CDR3 runs to 13 residues. RNA extraction gave at least 5 micrograms of total RNA per sample. The authors ran a second PCR of about 7 to 11 cycles using a sample-barcoded 5' primer and a J-beta primer mix. One entry per CDR3 protein, called by TCRdb with MiXCR from the 5' RACE reads. The table lists about 560,000 distinct CDR3 sequences, about 25% of them singletons. Concerning this clonotype itself: As yet, its antigen is unknown.

This same sample was also part of a study on T cells of mothers and their children.

The V gene is TRBV12-3 or TRBV12-4, the J gene TRBJ2-5; maybe TRBD1 (5 bases). The J call may be incorrect, as the DNA end agrees better with TRBJ2-1. The origin of this receptor is a boy aged 2 to 10 in good health. The sample was blood. The CDR3 reads CASSLGPGGEQFF. The CDR3, as DNA: TGTGCCAGCAGTTTGGGGCCCGGTGGTGAGCAGTTCTTC.